One and the same sample provided the 14 T cell receptor beta chains below, sequenced in a study of T cells in Graves' hyperthyroidism and ophthalmopathy. The CDR3 regions of TCR beta were amplified from RNA transcripts. RT-PCR in the first round (using the HTBI primer set) targeted the TCR CDR3. TCRdb redid the calling of the multiplex PCR reads with MiXCR, one entry per CDR3 protein. Of some 300,000 distinct CDR3 sequences in the sample, around a sixth were seen once. The sequenced material came from blood. The receptors were sampled from a man under 40 with Graves' hyperthyroidism.

There are many counts of this clonotype. This chain uses TRBV18 with TRBJ1-2; D remains ambiguous. The CDR3 has 14 amino acids. CDR1 and CDR2 from the germline V gene are KGHSH and LQKENI. Trimming stripped 2 bases from V and 3 bases from J, with 10 bases between. CDR3: CASSPTGQDYGYTF. The CDR3 bases are TGTGCCAGCTCACCAACCGGTCAGGACTATGGCTACACCTTC.

This clonotype was picked up a small number of times. The V gene is TRBV20-1, the J gene TRBJ2-2; no reliable D call. V was trimmed by 3 bases and J by 4 bases, leaving 21 bases between them. CDR1 and CDR2 (germline): DFQATT, SNEGSKA (reference sequence). This CDR3 is 17 amino acids long. For the CDR3, the DNA is TGCAGTGCTAGCAGTCGGTACTCTGAAGTCGCCACCGGGGAGCTGTTTTTT. This sequence encodes CSASSRYSEVATGELFF.

The V call is TRBV19, the J call TRBJ1-3; D gene uncertain. The CDR3 is 16 amino acids. Germline-derived CDR1 and CDR2 are LNHDA and SQIVND (reference sequence). Trimming shortened V by 6 bases and J by 0 bases, and 15 bases separated the two germline ends. The CDR3 region is CASRRSHLSSGNTIYF. The CDR3 DNA follows: TGTGCCAGTAGAAGGTCCCATCTGAGCTCTGGAAACACCATATATTTT.

This clonotype was recorded many times. The V gene is TRBV20-1, the J gene TRBJ2-2, with 13 nucleotides matching TRBD2. The CDR3 contains 17 residues. With 4 bases clipped from V and 3 bases from J, the junction kept 8 bases outside the gene matches. Germline values: CDR1 DFQATT, CDR2 SNEGSKA (reference sequence). The CDR3 here is CSAKGTSGTAHTGELFF. CDR3 sequence (DNA): TGCAGTGCTAAAGGGACTAGCGGGACTGCTCACACCGGGGAGCTGTTTTTT.

This clonotype has only a few counts. J is TRBJ2-7 and V is TRBV7-9, with 9 bases identical to TRBD1. The ends lost 6 bases at V and 3 bases at J; junction bases unmatched: 3. Germline assignment: CDR1 SEHNR and CDR2 FQNEAQ (reference sequence). This CDR3 spans 13 amino acids. CDR3 sequence reads: CASRGTGFYEQYF. DNA of the CDR3: TGTGCCAGCAGGGGGACAGGGTTCTACGAGCAGTACTTC. The variable domain in full, with the rest retrieved from reference TRBV7-9 and TRBJ2-7, is DTGVSQNPRHKITKRGQNVTFRCDPISEHNRLYWYRQTLGQGPEFLTYFQNEAQLEKSRLLSDRFSAERPKGSFSTLEIQRTEQGDSAMYLCASRGTGFYEQYFGPGTRLTVT.

As for this clonotype: This may come from a read error, since a much larger clone is one base off. The gene calls are TRBV9 and TRBJ2-1, with D possibly matching TRBD2 (7 bases). The CDR3 is made up of 15 amino acids. Germline V lookup: CDR1 SGDLS, CDR2 YYNGEE. The CDR3 bases are TGTGCCAGCAGCGTAGACGGCGGGGGCTACGATGAGCAGTTCTTC. Translating gives CASSVDGGGYDEQFF.

DNA of the CDR3: TGTGCCAGTAGTATCGTTTGGCATTTACGGCCTGAAGCTTTCTTT. This codes for CASSIVWHLRPEAFF. The V gene is TRBV19, the J gene TRBJ1-1; D is unclear. This CDR3 contains 15 residues. V was pared by 3 bases and J by 6 bases, with 17 bases between. The germline gives CDR1 LNHDA, CDR2 SQIVND (reference sequence).

This clonotype turned up a few times. The chain combines TRBV25-1 with TRBJ2-5; TRBD2 matches 10 bases. Germline values: CDR1 MGHDK, CDR2 SYGVNS. The junction had 6 bases not matched to a gene; V was cut back by 2 bases and J by 3 bases. CDR3 length: 16 amino acids. In DNA, the CDR3 is TGTGCCAGCAGTGAACCCGCACTAGCGGGGAAAGAGACCCAGTACTTC. Amino acids: CASSEPALAGKETQYF.

The chain joins TRBV28 to TRBJ2-3, with D unresolved. With 6 bases removed from V and 2 bases from J, the gap between germline ends came to 15 bases. This CDR3 contains 15 residues. Germline assignment: CDR1 MDHEN and CDR2 SYDVKM. The DNA for the CDR3 is TGTGCCAGCAGCCAACGGATGGGGTCCACAGATACGCAGTATTTT. Protein product: CASSQRMGSTDTQYF.

This clonotype was found a few times. V usage is TRBV29-1 and J usage is TRBJ2-5, with D unresolved. Trimming removed 3 bases from V and 5 bases from J, with 4 bases in between. The CDR3 runs to 10 residues. CDR1 SQVTM and CDR2 ANQGSEA come from the germline V gene. The DNA of the CDR3 is TGCAGCGTTGAGAGGGAGACCCAGTACTTC. Translated: CSVERETQYF. Using reference TRBV29-1 and TRBJ2-5 for the parts outside the CDR3, the full variable domain is SAVISQKPSRDICQRGTSLTIQCQVDSQVTMMFWYRQQPGQSLTLIATANQGSEATYESGFVIDKFPISRPNLTFSTLTVSNMSPEDSSIYLCSVERETQYFGPGTRLLVL.

This clonotype was seen repeatedly, ten times or more. The rearrangement uses TRBV10-3 and TRBJ2-7, with no clear D. The germline V gene encodes CDR1 ENHRY and CDR2 SYGVKD. The V and J ends lost 7 bases and 0 bases respectively, with 10 bases between them. CDR3 length equals 13 residues. The CDR3 DNA reads TGTGCCATCACATCGGAGACCTCCTACGAGCAGTACTTC. Amino acid sequence: CAITSETSYEQYF.

The sample holds many counts of this clonotype. V is TRBV11-2 and J is TRBJ2-7; 8 positions match TRBD1. Trimming took 1 base from V and 5 from J; bases not matched to a gene: 10. From germline, CDR1 is SGHAT and CDR2 FQNNGV. The CDR3 runs to 16 residues. The CDR3 coding sequence is TGTGCCAGCAGCTTAGTTCTAGACAGGGGAAGAAACGAGCAGTACTTC. Translation gives CASSLVLDRGRNEQYF.

This clonotype was seen more than once but under ten times. The chain couples TRBV3-1 to TRBJ1-2; D uncertain. The germline CDR1 and CDR2 sequences are LGHDT and YNNKEL (reference sequence). The CDR3 loop spans 13 amino acids. V was pared by 4 bases and J by 4 bases, with 10 bases between. This CDR3 is CASSRTSLYGYTF. CDR3 nucleotides: TGTGCCAGCAGCCGTACGAGTCTCTATGGCTACACCTTC.

The CDR3 sequence: CASMVGENTEAFF. DNA of the CDR3: TGTGCCAGTATGGTAGGAGAAAACACTGAAGCTTTCTTT. The chain joins TRBV19 to TRBJ1-1; D is uncertain. Trimming cost V 7 bases and J 2 bases, with 11 bases left between them. The CDR3 length is 13 residues. Germline loops: CDR1 LNHDA, CDR2 SQIVND (reference sequence). The full variable domain, completed using reference TRBV19 and TRBJ1-1, is DGGITQSPKYLFRKEGQNVTLSCEQNLNHDAMYWYRQDPGQGLRLIYYSQIVNDFQKGDIAEGYSVSREKKESFPLTVTSAQKNPTAFYLCASMVGENTEAFFGQGTRLTVV.